A selection of T cell receptor beta chains follows, all from one sample in a study of T-cell memory formation after mild COVID-19. TCRdb independently ran MiXCR on the 5' RACE reads; one entry per CDR3 protein. The table lists fewer than 400,000 distinct CDR3 sequences, 10% to 15% of them singletons. Specimen: PBMCs or a T cell subset sorted from them (not recorded which). The receptors stem from a man between 18 and 29 years old who had mild COVID-19 (a few samples of this study predate the infection). Cell type and time point are not known. Both conserved end residues are part of each CDR3. The order of the fields is J gene, clone size, D gene, V gene, CDR3 DNA, CDR3 protein. D genes are given only for firm matches. Size is stated for part of the rows, as once, few or many counts, or as a class when the clone is expanded.

TRBJ2-3	NA	TRBD2	TRBV4-1	TGCGCCAGCAGCCACGCGGGGGGGAATACAGATACGCAGTATTTT	CASSHAGGNTDTQYF
TRBJ1-2	NA	TRBD1	TRBV28	TGTGCCAGCATCCCCGGAAAGGGGGCGTCGGGCTATGGCTACACCTTC	CASIPGKGASGYGYTF
TRBJ1-1	NA	NA	TRBV6-2/TRBV6-3	TGTGCCAGCAGTTACTCCTGGCACAACACTGAAGCTTTCTTT	CASSYSWHNTEAFF
TRBJ2-3	few	TRBD2	TRBV12-3/TRBV12-4	TGTGCCAGCAGAGGGACTAGCGGGGGAGTTAGCACAGATACGCAGTATTTT	CASRGTSGGVSTDTQYF
TRBJ1-5	NA	NA	TRBV2	TGTGCCAGCAAGGATGGGGATAGCAATCAGCCCCAGCATTTT	CASKDGDSNQPQHF
TRBJ2-2	few	TRBD1	TRBV9	TGTGCCAGCAGCTCTGACAGGGGGCGGACCGGGGAGCTGTTTTTT	CASSSDRGRTGELFF
TRBJ2-3	NA	TRBD1	TRBV12-3/TRBV12-4	TGTGCCAGCAGTCCACAGGACAGGGTGGAAGATACGCAGTATTTT	CASSPQDRVEDTQYF
TRBJ2-5	few	NA	TRBV7-2	TGTGCCAGCAGCCGCCGTGGGGGGGAGACCCAGTACTTC	CASSRRGGETQYF
TRBJ1-1	few	TRBD1	TRBV12-3/TRBV12-4	TGTGCCAGCAGGCCTCTCGGACAGGGGAACACTGAAGCTTTCTTT	CASRPLGQGNTEAFF
TRBJ2-5	NA	NA	TRBV13	TGTGCCAGCGGGGACCGGGGAGAGGAGACCCAGTACTTC	CASGDRGEETQYF
TRBJ2-6	few	NA	TRBV7-6	TGTGCCAGCAGCTTACGTTCCGGGACTGGGGCCAACGTCCTGACTTTC	CASSLRSGTGANVLTF
TRBJ1-4	NA	NA	TRBV7-2	TGTGCCAGCAGCTTTGAGGGTAATGAAAAACTGTTTTTT	CASSFEGNEKLFF
TRBJ1-2	NA	TRBD1	TRBV6-6	TGTGCCAGCAGTGTATTGCGAGTAGGACAGGGGGCCGGTAATGCTAACTATGGCTACACCTTC	CASSVLRVGQGAGNANYGYTF
TRBJ2-3	many	TRBD2	TRBV5-6	TGTGCCAGCAGCCAGCTAGCGGGGGGGCGAGATACGCAGTATTTT	CASSQLAGGRDTQYF
TRBJ1-5	few	TRBD1	TRBV6-5	TGTGCCAGCGGGGACAGGTACAATCAGCCCCAGCATTTT	CASGDRYNQPQHF
TRBJ2-3	NA	NA	TRBV6-5	TGTGCCAGCAGTTACTCGAATTCGGGTTTTAGCACAGATACGCAGTATTTT	CASSYSNSGFSTDTQYF
TRBJ2-3	NA	TRBD2	TRBV28	TGTGCCAGCAGTTTAGGGCTAGCGGGGGCGTACACAGATACGCAGTATTTT	CASSLGLAGAYTDTQYF
TRBJ2-7	NA	NA	TRBV6-2/TRBV6-3	TGTGCCAGCAGTTACGCAGGGTTCGGGCAGTACTTC	CASSYAGFGQYF
TRBJ2-3	few	NA	TRBV7-9	TGTGCCAGCAGCCTAGCGCGGGTGGAGGGCACAGATACGCAGTATTTT	CASSLARVEGTDTQYF
TRBJ1-4	NA	NA	TRBV4-3	TGCGCCAGCAGCCAAGAGGAAAACAGGGTGCGGGAAAAACTGTTTTTT	CASSQEENRVREKLFF
TRBJ2-2	few	NA	TRBV24-1	TGTGCCACCAGTGACGGAAACACCGGGGAGCTGTTTTTT	CATSDGNTGELFF
TRBJ1-5	few	NA	TRBV28	TGTGCCAGCAGCCTCAGGGTTTCGTTCTCGGTCGATCAGCCCCAGCATTTT	CASSLRVSFSVDQPQHF
TRBJ2-3	few	NA	TRBV29-1	TGCAGCGTTTTTGGAAGCTCTTGGACAGATACGCAGTATTTT	CSVFGSSWTDTQYF
TRBJ2-2	few	TRBD1	TRBV5-8	TGTGCCAGGAGGGACAGCTTTAACACCGGGGAGCTGTTTTTT	CARRDSFNTGELFF
TRBJ2-1	many	TRBD2	TRBV12-3/TRBV12-4	TGTGCCAGCAGCTCCACGAGCGGGGGCTCTTACAATGAGCAGTTCTTC	CASSSTSGGSYNEQFF
TRBJ2-1	few	TRBD1	TRBV7-9	TGTGCCAGCAGCTTAGCTGGCCCCCGGGACAGGGATTTCTTC	CASSLAGPRDRDFF